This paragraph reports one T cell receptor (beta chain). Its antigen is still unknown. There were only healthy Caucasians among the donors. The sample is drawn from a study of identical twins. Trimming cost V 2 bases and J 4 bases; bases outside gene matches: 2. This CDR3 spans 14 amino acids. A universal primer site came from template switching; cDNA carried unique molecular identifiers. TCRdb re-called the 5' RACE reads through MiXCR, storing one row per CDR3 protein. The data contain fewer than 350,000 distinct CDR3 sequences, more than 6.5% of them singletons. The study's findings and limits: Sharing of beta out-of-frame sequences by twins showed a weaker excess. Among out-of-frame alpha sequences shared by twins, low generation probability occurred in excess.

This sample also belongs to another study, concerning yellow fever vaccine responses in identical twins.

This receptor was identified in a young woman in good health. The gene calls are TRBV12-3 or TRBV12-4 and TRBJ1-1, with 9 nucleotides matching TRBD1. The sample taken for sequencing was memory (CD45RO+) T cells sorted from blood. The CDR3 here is CASSLKGQGTEAFF. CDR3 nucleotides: TGTGCCAGCAGTTTAAAGGGACAGGGCACTGAAGCTTTCTTT.